The 18 T cell receptor beta chains below all came from one sample that was sequenced in a study of CD8 T cells in ankylosing spondylitis. TCRdb recomputed calls from the 5' RACE reads with MiXCR, one row per CDR3 protein. This sample has under 130,000 distinct CDR3 sequences, with 24% found just once. Sequencing was performed on synovial fluid, either unsorted or a sorted T cell fraction (not recorded which). Receptors originate from a male donor with ankylosing spondylitis.

By sample fraction, this clonotype is medium-sized. The gene calls are TRBV5-1 and TRBJ1-1, with D perhaps TRBD1 (5 bases). The CDR3 length is 16 residues. The germline CDR1 and CDR2 sequences are SGHRS and YFSETQ. Between the trimmed V and J ends, which lost 4 bases and 1 base, there was a span of 17 bases. The CDR3 DNA is TGCGCCAGCAGCCAAATACCGGGACTCCAGAACACTGAAGCTTTCTTT. This translates into CASSQIPGLQNTEAFF.

V is TRBV29-1 and J is TRBJ1-2, with D unresolved. V lost 0 bases and J 5 bases, leaving 10 bases between the germline ends. The CDR3 spans 13 residues. Germline CDR1 reads SQVTM; CDR2 reads ANQGSEA. CDR3 loop: CSVEEGFRYGYTF. The CDR3 DNA reads TGCAGCGTTGAAGAGGGGTTTAGATATGGCTACACCTTC.

This clonotype occurred a few times. The rearrangement joins TRBV7-2 to TRBJ2-5; a weak D match, TRBD2 (5 bases). Deletions cut 1 base from V and 6 bases from J, with 18 bases between. Per germline, CDR1 SGHTA and CDR2 FQGNSA. This CDR3 is built from 16 residues. CDR3 sequence: CASSLERARWGQTQYF. The CDR3 region has the DNA TGTGCCAGCAGCTTAGAGAGGGCCAGATGGGGTCAGACCCAGTACTTC.

The V gene is TRBV7-2, the J gene TRBJ2-7, with 10 bases aligning to TRBD2. The CDR3 contains 14 residues. V shed 5 bases and J 3 bases; nucleotides not matched to a gene: 4. Germline CDR1 reads SGHTA; CDR2 reads FQGNSA. CDR3 bases: TGTGCCAGCAGCCGAGGACTAGCGGTCTACGAGCAGTACTTC. It is translated as CASSRGLAVYEQYF.

This rearrangement joins TRBV19 to TRBJ2-5, with TRBD1 identical over 7 bases. The J segment lost 2 bases and the V segment lost 7 bases, leaving 7 bases of the junction unmatched. The CDR3 spans 14 residues. Germline assignment: CDR1 LNHDA and CDR2 SQIVND (reference sequence). CDR3 in amino acids: CASTSGTAQETQYF. Written as DNA, the CDR3 is TGTGCCAGTACCTCCGGGACAGCTCAAGAGACCCAGTACTTC.

This chain uses TRBV20-1 with TRBJ2-7; D is unclear. The CDR3 covers 16 residues. Germline-derived CDR1 and CDR2 are DFQATT and SNEGSKA (reference sequence). The V end lost 0 bases, the J end lost 0 bases, and 15 bases lay between the germline ends. The CDR3 region has the DNA TGCAGTGCTAGAGATCGTCTTAGCCAGAGCTCCTACGAGCAGTACGTC. Translation gives CSARDRLSQSSYEQYV.

This clonotype was detected ten times or more. The genes are TRBV20-1 and TRBJ2-3; 12 bases line up with TRBD2. This CDR3 contains 17 residues. V dropped 5 bases and J dropped 3; count of bases not matched to a gene: 12. Germline V gene data show CDR1 as DFQATT and CDR2 as SNEGSKA (reference sequence). The CDR3 loop reads CSASPTSGSLGTDTQYF. The CDR3 DNA reads as TGCAGTGCTTCCCCGACTAGCGGGAGTTTAGGGACAGATACGCAGTATTTT.

This chain links TRBV18 with TRBJ1-1; D is uncertain. V was pared by 6 bases and J by 4 bases, with 15 bases between. Germline V gives CDR1 KGHSH, CDR2 LQKENI. The CDR3 runs to 14 residues. The CDR3: CASSPWEKVTEAFF. The CDR3 DNA sequence: TGTGCCAGCTCGCCCTGGGAAAAGGTCACTGAAGCTTTCTTT.

The CDR3 spells CASSESVRVARGYTF. The CDR3 DNA follows: TGCGCCAGCAGTGAGTCCGTTAGGGTCGCGAGGGGCTACACCTTC. The chain couples TRBV10-2 to TRBJ1-2, with D uncertain. V lost 0 bases and J lost 8, with 16 bases in between. The CDR3 consists of 15 residues. Germline CDR1 is WSHSY and CDR2 is SAAADI.

For the CDR3, the DNA is TGTGCCAGCAGTACGGCCCGAGGCACAGATACGCAGTATTTT. It is translated as CASSTARGTDTQYF. The chain links TRBV6-1 to TRBJ2-3, with D unclear. From germline, CDR1 is MNHNS and CDR2 SASEGT. The CDR3 extends over 14 amino acids. V was cut by 5 bases and J by 1 base, with 10 bases left in between.

This clonotype has only a few counts. V usage is TRBV29-1 and J usage is TRBJ1-1, with a tentative D call TRBD1 (5 bases). V dropped 3 bases and J dropped 10 bases, with 24 bases sitting between them. The CDR3 has 15 amino acids. Germline V gene data show CDR1 as SQVTM and CDR2 as ANQGSEA. The CDR3 is CSVDGNRGSNLGAFF. The CDR3 DNA reads TGCAGCGTTGACGGCAACCGGGGCTCAAACCTGGGAGCTTTCTTT. The complete variable domain, with remaining parts taken from reference TRBV29-1 and TRBJ1-1, reads SAVISQKPSRDICQRGTSLTIQCQVDSQVTMMFWYRQQPGQSLTLIATANQGSEATYESGFVIDKFPISRPNLTFSTLTVSNMSPEDSSIYLCSVDGNRGSNLGAFFGQGTRLTVV.

This clonotype appeared many times. V usage is TRBV6-4 and J usage is TRBJ2-1; a possible D gene is TRBD2 (6 bases). The CDR3 totals 15 residues. Looked up from germline, CDR1 is MRHNA and CDR2 is SNTAGT. V lost 0 bases and J lost 6, with 12 bases in between. The CDR3 nucleotides read TGTGCCAGCAGTGACTCGGGGCTAGCGAGCAATGAGCAGTTCTTC. Its translation: CASSDSGLASNEQFF.

This chain connects TRBV11-2 to TRBJ2-3, with 8 bases that match TRBD1. This CDR3 is 16 amino acids long. V lost 6 bases, J lost 1 base, and 9 bases stayed unmatched. Germline V gene data show CDR1 as SGHAT and CDR2 as FQNNGV. In DNA form, the CDR3 reads TGTGCCAGCAGTAGCCCAGGGGGCGGAGGCACAGATACGCAGTATTTT. This sequence encodes CASSSPGGGGTDTQYF.

The chain combines TRBV14 with TRBJ2-3; maybe TRBD2 (5 bases). In germline, CDR1 is SGHDN, CDR2 FVKESK. CDR3 length: 13 residues. V was pared by 0 bases and J by 8 bases, with 9 bases between. The CDR3 bases are TGTGCCAGCAGCCAAGATCGCGAGGGTACGCAGTATTTT. It is translated as CASSQDREGTQYF.

The chain recombines TRBV29-1 with TRBJ2-5; 7 bases map to TRBD1. The CDR3 length is 11 residues. CDR1 and CDR2 from the germline V gene are SQVTM and ANQGSEA. V lost 8 bases to trimming and J lost 4 bases; unmatched junction nucleotides: 4. The CDR3 DNA sequence: TGCAGCCCGCGGACAGGAGAGACCCAGTACTTC. Translating gives CSPRTGETQYF.

This clonotype was seen at least ten times. The chain is built from TRBV9 and TRBJ2-3; D is uncertain. Germline V gives CDR1 SGDLS, CDR2 YYNGEE. Trimming stripped 0 bases from V and 2 bases from J, with 10 bases between. The CDR3 is 15 amino acids. The CDR3 region is CASSVALRSTDTQYF. The CDR3 nucleotides are TGTGCCAGCAGCGTAGCCCTAAGGTCCACAGATACGCAGTATTTT.

The chain combines TRBV7-2 with TRBJ1-2, with TRBD1 as a possible D gene (5 bases). The CDR3 sequence is 14 residues long. Between the trimmed V and J ends, which lost 1 base and 8 bases, there was a span of 14 bases. Germline V gene sequence: CDR1 SGHTA, CDR2 FQGNSA. CDR3 coding DNA: TGTGCCAGCAGCTTAGTGGGCAGGGTTGAGGGCTACACCTTC. The encoded protein is CASSLVGRVEGYTF. Looking up the rest from reference TRBV7-2 and TRBJ1-2 gives the full variable domain: GAGVSQSPSNKVTEKGKDVELRCDPISGHTALYWYRQSLGQGLEFLIYFQGNSAPDKSGLPSDRFSAERTGGSVSTLTIQRTQQEDSAVYLCASSLVGRVEGYTFGSGTRLTVV.

This clonotype was picked up a small number of times. The chain has TRBV20-1 and TRBJ2-6, with a weak D call TRBD1 (6 bases). The germline V and J ends were trimmed by 1 base and 4 bases, with 8 bases remaining between them. Germline CDR1 and CDR2: DFQATT and SNEGSKA (reference sequence). The CDR3 extends over 14 amino acids. The chain's CDR3 is CSARAGAGANVLTF. The CDR3 DNA reads as TGCAGTGCTAGAGCAGGGGCCGGGGCCAACGTCCTGACTTTC.